Detailed here is one T cell receptor (beta chain). The antigen is undetermined. This sample is drawn from a study of cytomegalovirus exposure and HLA in healthy donors. TCRdb's copy holds only in-frame clones and misses some; the assay was immunoSEQ multiplex PCR. The sample lists some 49,000 clones; 92% were seen once. Regarding the study as a whole: Specificity of a few CMV-associated chains for CMV antigens was verified in vitro. One later analysis, an examination of the 120 validation repertoires, found that first-cohort TCR clusters tended to co-occur in them. Rarity held for most TCR sequences, but there were some public TCRs that occurred in many donors.

This TCR derives from a man in his late teens or twenties in good health and CMV-seronegative. The sequencing sample was made of PBMCs.

Here the CDR3 reads CASMGRANTGELFF. CDR3 DNA: TGTGCCAGCATGGGGCGAGCGAACACCGGGGAGCTGTTTTTT. The V and J genes are TRBV2 and TRBJ2-2, with a tentative D call TRBD1 (5 bases). Germline V gene sequence: CDR1 SNHLY, CDR2 FYNNEI. This CDR3 has 14 amino acids. V lost 7 bases to trimming and J lost 0 bases, with 9 bases between them.